This passage covers 30 T cell receptor beta chains from one sample sequenced in a study of shared clonotypes between healthy human individuals. Libraries were prepared by immunoSEQ multiplex PCR; TCRdb keeps only in-frame clonotypes and omits some of them. Among approximately 1.5 million clones, 98% were seen once, and the ten largest hold about 0.42%. Material for sequencing was naive CD4+ T cells sorted from blood. Documented subset: CD45RA+ positively selected. These receptors originate from a man aged 25-45 years in good health.

In the case of this clone: Within the sample, other DNA sequences also encode this same CDR3. This chain uses TRBV28 with TRBJ2-7, with 7 nucleotides matching TRBD1. The CDR3 has 14 residues. Germline CDR1 reads MDHEN; CDR2 reads SYDVKM. J was trimmed by 2 bases and V by 5 bases; bases with no gene match: 6. The CDR3 region has the DNA TGTGCCAGCAGTACCCCGACAGGGACCTACGAGCAGTACTTC. Residues: CASSTPTGTYEQYF. The variable domain in full, with the rest retrieved from reference TRBV28 and TRBJ2-7, is DVKVTQSSRYLVKRTGEKVFLECVQDMDHENMFWYRQDPGLGLRLIYFSYDVKMKEKGDIPEGYSVSREKKERFSLILESASTNQTSMYLCASSTPTGTYEQYFGPGTRLTVT.

As regards this clone: The junction does not match germline at one end; this may be a read error. The V and J genes are TRBV7-7 and TRBJ2-2, with 9 bases aligning to TRBD2. The length of the CDR3 is 16 residues. CDR1 and CDR2 from the germline V gene are SSHAT and FNYEAQ (reference sequence). CDR3 nucleotide sequence: TGTGCTAGCAGCCCGTCTAGCGGGACGAACACCGGGGAGCTGTTTTTT. It yields the protein CASSPSSGTNTGELFF.

The rearrangement uses TRBV25-1 and TRBJ2-1; no definite D call. The CDR3 has 15 residues. Germline CDR1 and CDR2: MGHDK and SYGVNS. V gave up 1 base and J gave up 2 bases, with 9 bases separating them. CDR3 DNA sequence: TGTGCCAGCAGTGAATTAATATCCACCTACAATGAGCAGTTCTTC. Protein product: CASSELISTYNEQFF.

A note on this clone: The sample has other DNA sequences that encode this CDR3 too. The rearrangement links TRBV5-4 to TRBJ2-5; D could derive from TRBD1 or TRBD2 (7 bases each). The V gene's germline CDR1 is SGHNT and CDR2 YYREEE (reference sequence). V lost 4 bases, J lost 5 bases, and 15 bases lay in between. The CDR3 extends over 14 amino acids. The CDR3: CASSLRQGGETQYF. In DNA form, the CDR3 reads TGTGCCAGCAGCCTCAGACAGGGAGGGGAGACCCAGTACTTC. The full variable domain, with the rest looked up from reference TRBV5-4 and TRBJ2-5, is ETGVTQSPTHLIKTRGQQVTLRCSSQSGHNTVSWYQQALGQGPQFIFQYYREEENGRGNFPPRFSGLQFPNYSSELNVNALELDDSALYLCASSLRQGGETQYFGPGTRLLVL.

On this clone: At one end the junction does not follow the germline gene, possibly because of a read error. This chain connects TRBV2 to TRBJ2-3; 13 bases line up with TRBD2. This CDR3 spans 17 amino acids. Germline V CDR1 and CDR2: SNHLY, FYNNEI. The CDR3: CASTEQGLAGSTDTQYF. DNA of the CDR3: TGTGCCAGCACTGAACAGGGACTAGCGGGATCCACAGATACGCAGTATTTT.

V usage is TRBV4-1 and J usage is TRBJ1-2; D gene unclear. This CDR3 contains 17 residues. The ends were cut back, 4 bases at V and 4 bases at J, with 22 bases in the middle. CDR1 MGHRA and CDR2 YSYEKL come from the germline V gene. The CDR3 region has the DNA TGCGCCAGCAGCCCCGGACTGGTTGAGATTTGGATCTATGGCTACACCTTC. Translation gives CASSPGLVEIWIYGYTF.

The chain recombines TRBV9 with TRBJ2-5, with TRBD2 matching over 9 bases. V gave up 0 bases and J gave up 5 bases; unmatched junction bases: 8. Germline CDR1 SGDLS, CDR2 YYNGEE. The CDR3 contains 16 residues. CDR3 bases: TGTGCCAGCAGCGTAGTGGCGGGAGGGCCATGGGAGACCCAGTACTTC. Translation: CASSVVAGGPWETQYF. Combining the CDR3 with reference TRBV9 and TRBJ2-5 gives the whole variable domain DSGVTQTPKHLITATGQRVTLRCSPRSGDLSVYWYQQSLDQGLQFLIQYYNGEERAKGNILERFSAQQFPDLHSELNLSSLELGDSALYFCASSVVAGGPWETQYFGPGTRLLVL.

The chain joins TRBV9 to TRBJ2-1, with a possible D match to TRBD2 (5 bases). CDR3 length equals 18 residues. Trimming shortened V by 0 bases and J by 6 bases, and 22 bases separated the two germline ends. Germline lookup yields CDR1 SGDLS and CDR2 YYNGEE. The CDR3 reads CASSVALSDRRNGNEQFF. CDR3 in DNA: TGTGCCAGCAGCGTAGCTCTTAGCGACCGGAGAAATGGCAATGAGCAGTTCTTC.

This clone appeared once. This chain uses TRBV30 with TRBJ1-5; D possibly corresponds to TRBD1 (6 bases). Germline V CDR1 and CDR2: GTSNPN, SVGIG (reference sequence). This CDR3 has 11 residues. V gave up 4 bases and J gave up 14 bases, with 15 bases separating them. Here the CDR3 reads CAWKEAGEEHF. CDR3 coding DNA: TGTGCCTGGAAGGAAGCAGGGGAAGAGCATTTT. Based on the CDR3 plus reference TRBV30 and TRBJ1-5, the full variable domain is SQTIHQWPATLVQPVGSPLSLECTVEGTSNPNLYWYRQAAGRGLQLLFYSVGIGQISSEVPQNLSASRPQDRQFILSSKKLLLSDSGFYLCAWKEAGEEHFGDGTRLSIL.

This chain uses TRBV29-1 with TRBJ1-1; no clear D. Germline V lookup: CDR1 SQVTM, CDR2 ANQGSEA. Deletions cut 3 bases from V and 6 bases from J, with 11 bases between. CDR3 length: 12 residues. CDR3 DNA sequence: TGCAGCGTTGACAGAACCCGCGCTGAAGCTTTCTTT. Translated, it gives CSVDRTRAEAFF.

This clone has just one count. The J gene is TRBJ2-1, the V gene TRBV5-4; 9 bases line up with TRBD1. The CDR3 spans 16 residues. Trimming took 5 bases from V and 7 from J; bases not matched to a gene: 13. Germline CDR1 SGHNT, CDR2 YYREEE (reference sequence). The CDR3 bases are TGTGCCAGCAGGTGGTTAACAGGGGGCGCCGATAATGAGCAGTTCTTC. Its protein product is CASRWLTGGADNEQFF.

This rearrangement joins TRBV7-8 to TRBJ2-1; 8 nucleotides agree with TRBD2. Germline CDR1 reads SGHVS; CDR2 reads FQNEAQ. This CDR3 comprises 14 residues. V was clipped by 5 bases and J by 6 bases; unmatched bases: 6. For the CDR3, the DNA is TGTGCCAGCAGCATAATAGCGGGATCCAATGAGCAGTTCTTC. It encodes CASSIIAGSNEQFF. Full variable domain (missing parts from reference TRBV7-8 and TRBJ2-1): GAGVSQSPRYKVAKRGQDVALRCDPISGHVSLFWYQQALGQGPEFLTYFQNEAQLDKSGLPSDRFFAERPEGSVSTLKIQRTQQEDSAVYLCASSIIAGSNEQFFGPGTRLTVL.

The chain uses TRBV5-1 and TRBJ2-2; D is undetermined. Trimming cost V 1 base and J 1 base, with 5 bases left between them. The CDR3 is made up of 14 amino acids. Germline-derived CDR1 and CDR2 are SGHRS and YFSETQ. As DNA, the CDR3 is TGCGCCAGCAGCTTGATGGGGAACACCGGGGAGCTGTTTTTT. This sequence encodes CASSLMGNTGELFF.

The chain couples TRBV7-2 to TRBJ2-2; tentatively, D is TRBD2 (6 bases). V lost 1 base to trimming and J lost 0 bases, with 12 bases between them. Per germline, CDR1 SGHTA and CDR2 FQGNSA. The CDR3 is 17 residues long. Here the CDR3 reads CASSLVAADPNTGELFF. CDR3 in DNA: TGTGCCAGCAGCTTAGTAGCGGCGGACCCGAACACCGGGGAGCTGTTTTTT. Drawing the rest from reference TRBV7-2 and TRBJ2-2, the complete variable domain is GAGVSQSPSNKVTEKGKDVELRCDPISGHTALYWYRQSLGQGLEFLIYFQGNSAPDKSGLPSDRFSAERTGGSVSTLTIQRTQQEDSAVYLCASSLVAADPNTGELFFGEGSRLTVL.

CDR3 in amino acids: CASSLAHSEKLFF. CDR3 bases: TGCGCCAGCAGCCTGGCACATAGTGAAAAACTGTTTTTT. The chain uses TRBV4-1 and TRBJ1-4; D unresolved. V lost 4 bases to trimming and J lost 7 bases, with 10 bases between them. This CDR3 is built from 13 residues. Germline V gene data show CDR1 as MGHRA and CDR2 as YSYEKL.

This clone showed up just once. This rearrangement joins TRBV10-3 to TRBJ2-2; D call uncertain. In germline, CDR1 is ENHRY, CDR2 SYGVKD. The CDR3 is made up of 12 amino acids. The germline V and J ends were trimmed by 10 bases and 10 bases, with 16 bases remaining between them. CDR3 region: CATSSLDEELFF. The CDR3 DNA sequence: TGTGCCACATCGTCCCTAGATGAGGAGCTGTTTTTT.

The chain combines TRBV7-9 with TRBJ2-2; 7 bases fit TRBD2. CDR3 size: 14 residues. V was clipped by 6 bases and J by 4 bases; unmatched bases: 5. CDR1 is SEHNR and CDR2 is FQNEAQ in the germline V gene (reference sequence). The CDR3 here is CASSGRVRTGELFF. Written as DNA, the CDR3 is TGTGCCAGCAGTGGGAGGGTACGCACCGGGGAGCTGTTTTTT.

The rearrangement joins TRBV10-3 to TRBJ2-7; maybe TRBD1 (6 bases). The germline gives CDR1 ENHRY, CDR2 SYGVKD. CDR3 length: 12 amino acids. Trimming cost V 10 bases and J 5 bases, with 15 bases left between them. The CDR3 here is CATAQGRDEQYF. In DNA form, the CDR3 reads TGTGCCACCGCACAGGGTAGGGACGAGCAGTACTTC.

The chain links TRBV15 to TRBJ2-7; 8 positions agree with TRBD2. V was pared by 1 base and J by 7 bases, with 9 bases of the junction left unmatched. This CDR3 comprises 15 residues. The germline gives CDR1 LNHNV, CDR2 YYDKDF (reference sequence). The CDR3 DNA reads as TGTGCCACCAGCAGAGTAGCGGGATACGTTGAGGAGCAGTACTTC. This codes for CATSRVAGYVEEQYF.

The gene calls are TRBV27 and TRBJ2-2, with no clear D. Germline lookup yields CDR1 MNHEY and CDR2 SMNVEV (reference sequence). This CDR3 is built from 13 residues. The CDR3 protein is CGVLGLNTGELFF. The CDR3 DNA reads TGTGGAGTGCTGGGGTTAAACACCGGGGAGCTGTTTTTT.

The chain has TRBV5-1 and TRBJ2-5; 12 bases align to TRBD1. Germline V gene lookup returns CDR1 SGHRS and CDR2 YFSETQ. V trimming: 4 bases; J trimming: 5 bases; junction bases outside the gene matches: 9. This CDR3 region has 16 residues. CDR3 nucleotide sequence: TGCGCCAGCAGCACCACGGGACAGGGGGCAGGGGAGACCCAGTACTTC. Translating gives CASSTTGQGAGETQYF.

The J gene is TRBJ2-7, the V gene TRBV11-2; D call uncertain. CDR3 length: 13 residues. V was cut by 5 bases and J by 4 bases, with 12 bases left in between. Germline CDR1 reads SGHAT; CDR2 reads FQNNGV. The CDR3 DNA sequence: TGTGCCAGCAGCCCTAGGGTGGGATACGAGCAGTACTTC. Translated, it gives CASSPRVGYEQYF.

The V and J genes are TRBV5-4 and TRBJ2-3; 8 positions agree with TRBD2. This CDR3 is 15 amino acids long. CDR1 is SGHNT and CDR2 is YYREEE in the germline V gene (reference sequence). Trimming at V came to 0 bases and at J to 4 bases, leaving 4 bases not matched to a gene. CDR3 residues: CASSLVGRGADTQYF. The CDR3 DNA is TGTGCCAGCAGCTTGGTCGGGAGGGGGGCAGATACGCAGTATTTT.

The chain carries TRBV7-2 and TRBJ2-2; TRBD2 aligns across 13 bases. This CDR3 has 18 residues. Germline V CDR1 and CDR2: SGHTA, FQGNSA. V shed 3 bases, J shed 7 bases, and the junction held 11 bases outside the gene matches. The DNA of the CDR3 is TGTGCCAGCAGCTTGCTTCCCGGACTAGCGGGAGTTAACGGGGAGCTGTTTTTT. Amino acid sequence: CASSLLPGLAGVNGELFF.

V gene TRBV19 combines with J gene TRBJ2-7; tentatively, D is TRBD1 or TRBD2 (5 bases each). Germline CDR1 reads LNHDA; CDR2 reads SQIVND (reference sequence). The CDR3 consists of 16 residues. The V and J ends lost 1 base and 4 bases respectively, with 17 bases between them. The chain's CDR3 is CASSIGLGPILYEQYF. CDR3 in DNA: TGTGCCAGTAGTATAGGGTTGGGACCGATACTTTACGAGCAGTACTTC.

The genes are TRBV4-3 and TRBJ1-6, with 9 bases fitting TRBD1. Germline CDR1 LGHNA, CDR2 YSLEER. The CDR3 spans 16 residues. The V segment lost 1 base and the J segment 7 bases; nucleotides outside the gene matches: 5. CDR3: CASSQVPGTGNSPLHF. In DNA, the CDR3 is TGCGCCAGCAGCCAAGTTCCAGGGACAGGGAATTCACCCCTCCACTTT.

The V and J genes are TRBV7-2 and TRBJ2-7; D may correspond to TRBD1 or TRBD2 (5 bases each). The V and J ends lost 0 bases and 0 bases respectively, with 9 bases between them. CDR1 and CDR2 from the germline V gene are SGHTA and FQGNSA. The CDR3 is 15 amino acids. CDR3 amino acids: CASSLAGTNSYEQYF. The CDR3 region has the DNA TGTGCCAGCAGCTTAGCCGGGACCAACTCCTACGAGCAGTACTTC.

The chain carries TRBV6-1 and TRBJ1-4; D gene unclear. CDR1 and CDR2 from the germline V gene are MNHNS and SASEGT. The V and J ends lost 7 bases and 7 bases respectively, with 16 bases between them. The CDR3 runs to 14 residues. CDR3: CASKRVLDGEKLFF. For the CDR3, the DNA is TGTGCCAGCAAAAGAGTCCTGGACGGTGAAAAACTGTTTTTT.

V gene TRBV7-9 combines with J gene TRBJ2-3; 9 bases fit TRBD2. The ends lost 4 bases at V and 0 bases at J; junction bases unmatched: 14. Germline CDR1 and CDR2: SEHNR and FQNEAQ (reference sequence). The CDR3 has 19 amino acids. The CDR3 region has the DNA TGTGCCAGCAGCTACGCCTCGAGCGGGAGGACCCCTAGCACAGATACGCAGTATTTT. This sequence encodes CASSYASSGRTPSTDTQYF. Full variable domain (outside the CDR3, taken from reference TRBV7-9 and TRBJ2-3): DTGVSQNPRHKITKRGQNVTFRCDPISEHNRLYWYRQTLGQGPEFLTYFQNEAQLEKSRLLSDRFSAERPKGSFSTLEIQRTEQGDSAMYLCASSYASSGRTPSTDTQYFGPGTRLTVL.

The V and J genes are TRBV6-1 and TRBJ2-3; 8 bases align to TRBD2. CDR3 length: 16 residues. Germline CDR1 reads MNHNS; CDR2 reads SASEGT. V lost 3 bases, J lost 2 bases, and 7 bases stayed unmatched. The CDR3 DNA sequence: TGTGCCAGCAGTGAGGGACTAGGGACTTACACAGATACGCAGTATTTT. Protein sequence: CASSEGLGTYTDTQYF.